Below, 28 T cell receptor beta chains from the same sample are listed, as sequenced in a study of blood T cells in healthy people across ages. The authors ran a second PCR of roughly 6 to 11 cycles using a sample-barcoded 5' primer and a J-beta primer mix. TCRdb re-called the 5' RACE reads through MiXCR, storing one row per CDR3 protein. The sample consists of about 580,000 distinct CDR3 sequences, under 55% of them appearing once. Sequenced material: blood. These receptors all come from a man older than 75 in good health.

This clonotype appeared a few times. This chain connects TRBV10-3 to TRBJ2-1; TRBD1 or TRBD2 may be the D gene (6 bases each). The CDR3 has 18 residues. Trimming took off 3 bases at V and 4 bases at J, with 22 bases between the two ends. Germline V CDR1 and CDR2: ENHRY, SYGVKD. The CDR3 region has the DNA TGTGCCATCAGTGACTCCATAGGGCGCGAGGGGGGTTACAATGAGCAGTTCTTC. This sequence encodes CAISDSIGREGGYNEQFF.

The rearrangement joins TRBV5-1 to TRBJ1-1; D is undetermined. Trimming shortened V by 5 bases and J by 1 base, and 15 bases separated the two germline ends. This CDR3 is 15 amino acids long. Germline V gene sequence: CDR1 SGHRS, CDR2 YFSETQ. CDR3 coding DNA: TGCGCCAGCAGGCGGATTGAGCTAGAGAACACTGAAGCTTTCTTT. This gives the protein CASRRIELENTEAFF.

The rearrangement links TRBV7-9 to TRBJ2-3; D unresolved. The germline CDR1 and CDR2 sequences are SEHNR and FQNEAQ (reference sequence). CDR3 size: 12 residues. The V and J ends lost 10 bases and 0 bases respectively, with 8 bases between them. CDR3 DNA: TGTGCCATGCGGACCAGCACAGATACGCAGTATTTT. Protein: CAMRTSTDTQYF.

This clonotype was seen a handful of times. The chain recombines TRBV7-2 with TRBJ2-7; weak D call: TRBD2 (7 bases). Germline CDR1 is SGHTA and CDR2 is FQGNSA. There are 17 residues in the CDR3. V lost 5 bases to trimming and J lost 2 bases, with 22 bases between them. The CDR3 nucleotides are TGTGCCAGCAGCCCCCCGTTGGGGGGGACACAACCCTACGAGCAGTACTTC. This encodes CASSPPLGGTQPYEQYF.

CDR3 DNA sequence: TGTGCCAGCAGCTTAGTGTGGGGGGGCCAAGAGACCCAGTACTTC. It encodes CASSLVWGGQETQYF. The J gene is TRBJ2-5, the V gene TRBV7-2; 7 bases match TRBD2. Germline V gene data show CDR1 as SGHTA and CDR2 as FQGNSA. V lost 1 base and J lost 1; bases outside the gene matches: 3. The CDR3 runs to 15 residues.

The CDR3 sequence: CASSQEERGQYF. The CDR3 DNA is TGTGCCAGCAGCCAAGAAGAGCGCGGGCAGTATTTT. The chain couples TRBV3-1 to TRBJ2-3; D is unresolved. CDR1 and CDR2 from the germline V gene are LGHDT and YNNKEL (reference sequence). Trimming took off 0 bases at V and 11 bases at J, with 9 bases between the two ends. The CDR3 length is 12 residues.

The chain links TRBV6-5 to TRBJ2-1, with D possibly being TRBD1 (6 bases). Between the trimmed V and J ends, which lost 0 bases and 1 base, there was a span of 13 bases. Germline V gene sequence: CDR1 MNHEY, CDR2 SVGAGI. The CDR3 is 17 residues long. For the CDR3, the DNA is TGTGCCAGCAGTTACTCGGGAGCAGGGGCTTCCTACAATGAGCAGTTCTTC. Translated, it gives CASSYSGAGASYNEQFF.

This clonotype was detected a few times. The V call is TRBV20-1, the J call TRBJ2-7; D tentatively fits TRBD1 or TRBD2 (6 bases each). V was shortened by 6 bases and J by 3 bases, with 12 bases between the two germline ends. The CDR3 is 12 residues long. Germline-derived CDR1 and CDR2 are DFQATT and SNEGSKA (reference sequence). For the CDR3, the DNA is TGCAGTGCGTGGGGGGCCAGCTACGAGCAGTACTTC. This encodes CSAWGASYEQYF.

V usage is TRBV2 and J usage is TRBJ2-5; the D gene is possibly TRBD2 (5 bases). CDR1 and CDR2 from the germline V gene are SNHLY and FYNNEI. V was shortened by 4 bases and J by 5 bases, with 17 bases between the two germline ends. CDR3 length equals 15 residues. CDR3 in amino acids: CASSAMDFLRETQYF. DNA of the CDR3: TGTGCCAGCAGTGCTATGGACTTTCTTAGGGAGACCCAGTACTTC.

This sequence joins TRBV20-1 and TRBJ2-7; TRBD1 agrees at 9 bases. The V gene end was trimmed by 6 bases and the J gene end by 1 base; junction bases not matched to a gene: 7. Germline V lookup: CDR1 DFQATT, CDR2 SNEGSKA (reference sequence). This CDR3 has 14 amino acids. In nucleotides, the CDR3 is TGCAGTGCCCCGAAGACAGGGGGTTCCTACGAGCAGTACTTC. This codes for CSAPKTGGSYEQYF.

The chain uses TRBV20-1 and TRBJ1-6; D is possibly TRBD1 (5 bases). The CDR3 covers 15 residues. Germline CDR1 is DFQATT and CDR2 is SNEGSKA (reference sequence). V gave up 0 bases and J gave up 10 bases, with 16 bases separating them. The CDR3 region has the DNA TGCAGTGCTAGAGATTACCGGGGACCCGGATCACCCCTCCACTTT. Translating gives CSARDYRGPGSPLHF.

This clonotype was seen only a few times. The chain couples TRBV7-2 to TRBJ1-1; D call uncertain. V lost 2 bases and J lost 1, with 11 bases in between. The CDR3 has 15 amino acids. CDR1 SGHTA and CDR2 FQGNSA come from the germline V gene. The CDR3, as DNA: TGTGCCAGCAGCTTACGGGTAGAGGGGAACACTGAAGCTTTCTTT. Residues: CASSLRVEGNTEAFF.

This clonotype turned up a few times. For the CDR3, the DNA is TGTGCCAGCAGCTTAGAGTCCGGGGGCGCGAAGGCAGATACGCAGTATTTT. This codes for CASSLESGGAKADTQYF. The chain has TRBV7-4 and TRBJ2-3; D may match TRBD1 or TRBD2 (6 bases each). CDR1 and CDR2 (germline): SGHVT, SQSDAQ. V was pared by 1 base and J by 4 bases, with 18 bases between. This CDR3 spans 17 amino acids.

Turning to this clonotype: A much larger clonotype is one base distant, so this may be a read error. The genes are TRBV7-2 and TRBJ2-5; tentatively, D is TRBD2 (5 bases). Trimming cost V 5 bases and J 2 bases, with 12 bases left between them. Germline loops: CDR1 SGHTA, CDR2 FQGNSA. The CDR3 runs to 14 residues. The CDR3 nucleotides read TGTGCCAGCAGCGTAGAGGGCAGACAAGAGACCCAGTACTTC. As protein: CASSVEGRQETQYF. Combining the CDR3 with reference TRBV7-2 and TRBJ2-5 gives the whole variable domain GAGVSQSPSNKVTEKGKDVELRCDPISGHTALYWYRQSLGQGLEFLIYFQGNSAPDKSGLPSDRFSAERTGGSVSTLTIQRTQQEDSAVYLCASSVEGRQETQYFGPGTRLLVL.

The rearrangement uses TRBV20-1 and TRBJ1-2, with TRBD1 identical over 7 bases. The CDR3 runs 14 residues. CDR1 is DFQATT, CDR2 SNEGSKA, per germline (reference sequence). Trimming at V came to 5 bases and at J to 6 bases, leaving 12 bases not matched to a gene. CDR3 region: CSAPPQTGAHGYTF. The CDR3 DNA sequence: TGCAGTGCTCCCCCACAAACAGGGGCCCATGGCTACACCTTC.

The chain is built from TRBV20-1 and TRBJ2-7; a weak D match, TRBD2 (7 bases). V lost 1 base to trimming and J lost 0 bases, with 10 bases between them. The germline gives CDR1 DFQATT, CDR2 SNEGSKA (reference sequence). CDR3 length equals 14 residues. This CDR3 is CSARVGGPSYEQYF. In DNA form, the CDR3 reads TGCAGTGCTAGAGTCGGGGGGCCCTCCTACGAGCAGTACTTC.

This clonotype showed up many times. A much more abundant neighbour one base away suggests this may be a read error. The rearrangement links TRBV6-6 to TRBJ2-1, with D unresolved. This CDR3 contains 16 residues. Germline CDR1 reads MNHNY; CDR2 reads SVGAGI (reference sequence). CDR3: CAGSFPWGSGPTEQFF. In nucleotides, the CDR3 is TGTGCCGGCAGTTTCCCTTGGGGTTCCGGACCCACTGAGCAGTTCTTC.

This clonotype was counted a few times. The chain employs TRBV12-3 or TRBV12-4 and TRBJ1-1, with D tentatively TRBD1 (6 bases). The CDR3 runs to 14 residues. Trimming took off 6 bases at V and 10 bases at J, with 21 bases between the two ends. DNA for the CDR3: TGTGCCAGCAGCGCGGGGGCCAGCCTGAACGGAGCTTTCTTT. Translation gives CASSAGASLNGAFF.

In its sample, this clonotype was seen a few times. The rearrangement links TRBV7-9 to TRBJ2-3; TRBD2 agrees at 7 bases. This CDR3 is built from 14 residues. Germline V gene data show CDR1 as SEHNR and CDR2 as FQNEAQ (reference sequence). V trimming: 7 bases; J trimming: 4 bases; junction bases outside the gene matches: 8. DNA of the CDR3: TGTGCCAGCACCCGACGCGGGGGAGCAGATACGCAGTATTTT. Its translation: CASTRRGGADTQYF.

This clonotype was detected only a few times. The gene calls are TRBV20-1 and TRBJ2-3; 14 positions agree with TRBD2. Trimming removed 5 bases from V and 4 bases from J; junction bases left unmatched: 2. The CDR3 covers 14 residues. CDR1 and CDR2 from the germline V gene are DFQATT and SNEGSKA (reference sequence). CDR3 loop: CSAATSGGADTQYF. DNA of the CDR3: TGCAGTGCTGCGACTAGCGGGGGGGCAGATACGCAGTATTTT.

The chain carries TRBV20-1 and TRBJ2-1, with a possible D match to TRBD2 (5 bases). This CDR3 comprises 14 residues. V shed 0 bases and J shed 4 bases, with 10 bases lying between them. Germline assignment: CDR1 DFQATT and CDR2 SNEGSKA (reference sequence). CDR3 nucleotide sequence: TGCAGTGCTAGAGAGCCTAGGACTTACAATGAGCAGTTCTTC. It specifies CSAREPRTYNEQFF.

Written as DNA, the CDR3 is TGTGCCAGCAGCTTAGGGAAGGCAGATACGCAGTATTTT. It is translated as CASSLGKADTQYF. This chain links TRBV7-8 with TRBJ2-3; D is unresolved. The length of the CDR3 is 13 residues. Trimming removed 1 base at V and 4 bases at J, with 6 bases between. CDR1 SGHVS and CDR2 FQNEAQ come from the germline V gene.

This clonotype was observed once. This clone may be a read error of a much larger clone one base away. J is TRBJ2-2 and V is TRBV6-6, with 8 bases matching TRBD2. The CDR3 is made up of 17 amino acids. The germline V gene has CDR1 MNHNY and CDR2 SVGAGI (reference sequence). The CDR3 DNA reads as TGTGCCGGCAGTACCCACCCGGGAGGGTCGAACACCGGGGAGCTGTTTTTT. This codes for CAGSTHPGGSNTGELFF.

This clonotype was counted between two and nine times. This chain connects TRBV14 to TRBJ2-5; D possibly corresponds to TRBD1 (5 bases). Trimming left V 1 base short and J 4 bases short, with 16 bases between. This CDR3 comprises 16 residues. The germline CDR1 and CDR2 sequences are SGHDN and FVKESK. The CDR3 bases are TGTGCCAGCAGCCAAGGTTTTACGCGGCAGGGAGAGACCCAGTACTTC. Protein product: CASSQGFTRQGETQYF.

As concerns this clonotype: At one end, the junction sequence differs from germline, possibly due to a read error. The rearrangement uses TRBV20-1 and TRBJ2-1; TRBD2 matches 7 bases. The CDR3 consists of 15 residues. The germline V gene encodes CDR1 DFQATT and CDR2 SNEGSKA (reference sequence). CDR3 DNA: TGCAGCGCTAGAGATTTAGCGGGCACCTACAATGAGCAGTTCTTC. Amino acids: CSARDLAGTYNEQFF.

J is TRBJ1-1 and V is TRBV6-2 or TRBV6-3, with D possibly being TRBD1 (5 bases). CDR3 length: 14 amino acids. V was trimmed by 7 bases and J by 1 base, leaving 13 bases between them. Germline V lookup: CDR1 MNHEY, CDR2 SVGEGT. The CDR3 region is CASTSQGGNTEAFF. The DNA for the CDR3 is TGTGCCAGCACCTCGCAGGGAGGGAACACTGAAGCTTTCTTT.

The chain carries TRBV3-1 and TRBJ2-1; TRBD2 matches 12 bases. V lost 1 base to trimming and J lost 8 bases; unmatched junction nucleotides: 3. Germline V gene sequence: CDR1 LGHDT, CDR2 YNNKEL (reference sequence). The CDR3 extends over 15 amino acids. The CDR3 DNA reads as TGTGCCAGCAGCCAAGGACTAGCGGGAGACTATGAGCAGTTCTTC. Amino acids: CASSQGLAGDYEQFF.

This clonotype was seen repeatedly, ten times or more. CDR3 DNA: TGTGCCAGCAGTCCCCAGGGACAGAGCAATCAGCCCCAGCATTTT. This encodes CASSPQGQSNQPQHF. The V call is TRBV27, the J call TRBJ1-5; TRBD1 aligns across 7 bases. The trim removed 5 bases at V and 1 base at J, leaving 5 bases unmatched. The V gene's germline CDR1 is MNHEY and CDR2 SMNVEV (reference sequence). CDR3 length: 15 residues.